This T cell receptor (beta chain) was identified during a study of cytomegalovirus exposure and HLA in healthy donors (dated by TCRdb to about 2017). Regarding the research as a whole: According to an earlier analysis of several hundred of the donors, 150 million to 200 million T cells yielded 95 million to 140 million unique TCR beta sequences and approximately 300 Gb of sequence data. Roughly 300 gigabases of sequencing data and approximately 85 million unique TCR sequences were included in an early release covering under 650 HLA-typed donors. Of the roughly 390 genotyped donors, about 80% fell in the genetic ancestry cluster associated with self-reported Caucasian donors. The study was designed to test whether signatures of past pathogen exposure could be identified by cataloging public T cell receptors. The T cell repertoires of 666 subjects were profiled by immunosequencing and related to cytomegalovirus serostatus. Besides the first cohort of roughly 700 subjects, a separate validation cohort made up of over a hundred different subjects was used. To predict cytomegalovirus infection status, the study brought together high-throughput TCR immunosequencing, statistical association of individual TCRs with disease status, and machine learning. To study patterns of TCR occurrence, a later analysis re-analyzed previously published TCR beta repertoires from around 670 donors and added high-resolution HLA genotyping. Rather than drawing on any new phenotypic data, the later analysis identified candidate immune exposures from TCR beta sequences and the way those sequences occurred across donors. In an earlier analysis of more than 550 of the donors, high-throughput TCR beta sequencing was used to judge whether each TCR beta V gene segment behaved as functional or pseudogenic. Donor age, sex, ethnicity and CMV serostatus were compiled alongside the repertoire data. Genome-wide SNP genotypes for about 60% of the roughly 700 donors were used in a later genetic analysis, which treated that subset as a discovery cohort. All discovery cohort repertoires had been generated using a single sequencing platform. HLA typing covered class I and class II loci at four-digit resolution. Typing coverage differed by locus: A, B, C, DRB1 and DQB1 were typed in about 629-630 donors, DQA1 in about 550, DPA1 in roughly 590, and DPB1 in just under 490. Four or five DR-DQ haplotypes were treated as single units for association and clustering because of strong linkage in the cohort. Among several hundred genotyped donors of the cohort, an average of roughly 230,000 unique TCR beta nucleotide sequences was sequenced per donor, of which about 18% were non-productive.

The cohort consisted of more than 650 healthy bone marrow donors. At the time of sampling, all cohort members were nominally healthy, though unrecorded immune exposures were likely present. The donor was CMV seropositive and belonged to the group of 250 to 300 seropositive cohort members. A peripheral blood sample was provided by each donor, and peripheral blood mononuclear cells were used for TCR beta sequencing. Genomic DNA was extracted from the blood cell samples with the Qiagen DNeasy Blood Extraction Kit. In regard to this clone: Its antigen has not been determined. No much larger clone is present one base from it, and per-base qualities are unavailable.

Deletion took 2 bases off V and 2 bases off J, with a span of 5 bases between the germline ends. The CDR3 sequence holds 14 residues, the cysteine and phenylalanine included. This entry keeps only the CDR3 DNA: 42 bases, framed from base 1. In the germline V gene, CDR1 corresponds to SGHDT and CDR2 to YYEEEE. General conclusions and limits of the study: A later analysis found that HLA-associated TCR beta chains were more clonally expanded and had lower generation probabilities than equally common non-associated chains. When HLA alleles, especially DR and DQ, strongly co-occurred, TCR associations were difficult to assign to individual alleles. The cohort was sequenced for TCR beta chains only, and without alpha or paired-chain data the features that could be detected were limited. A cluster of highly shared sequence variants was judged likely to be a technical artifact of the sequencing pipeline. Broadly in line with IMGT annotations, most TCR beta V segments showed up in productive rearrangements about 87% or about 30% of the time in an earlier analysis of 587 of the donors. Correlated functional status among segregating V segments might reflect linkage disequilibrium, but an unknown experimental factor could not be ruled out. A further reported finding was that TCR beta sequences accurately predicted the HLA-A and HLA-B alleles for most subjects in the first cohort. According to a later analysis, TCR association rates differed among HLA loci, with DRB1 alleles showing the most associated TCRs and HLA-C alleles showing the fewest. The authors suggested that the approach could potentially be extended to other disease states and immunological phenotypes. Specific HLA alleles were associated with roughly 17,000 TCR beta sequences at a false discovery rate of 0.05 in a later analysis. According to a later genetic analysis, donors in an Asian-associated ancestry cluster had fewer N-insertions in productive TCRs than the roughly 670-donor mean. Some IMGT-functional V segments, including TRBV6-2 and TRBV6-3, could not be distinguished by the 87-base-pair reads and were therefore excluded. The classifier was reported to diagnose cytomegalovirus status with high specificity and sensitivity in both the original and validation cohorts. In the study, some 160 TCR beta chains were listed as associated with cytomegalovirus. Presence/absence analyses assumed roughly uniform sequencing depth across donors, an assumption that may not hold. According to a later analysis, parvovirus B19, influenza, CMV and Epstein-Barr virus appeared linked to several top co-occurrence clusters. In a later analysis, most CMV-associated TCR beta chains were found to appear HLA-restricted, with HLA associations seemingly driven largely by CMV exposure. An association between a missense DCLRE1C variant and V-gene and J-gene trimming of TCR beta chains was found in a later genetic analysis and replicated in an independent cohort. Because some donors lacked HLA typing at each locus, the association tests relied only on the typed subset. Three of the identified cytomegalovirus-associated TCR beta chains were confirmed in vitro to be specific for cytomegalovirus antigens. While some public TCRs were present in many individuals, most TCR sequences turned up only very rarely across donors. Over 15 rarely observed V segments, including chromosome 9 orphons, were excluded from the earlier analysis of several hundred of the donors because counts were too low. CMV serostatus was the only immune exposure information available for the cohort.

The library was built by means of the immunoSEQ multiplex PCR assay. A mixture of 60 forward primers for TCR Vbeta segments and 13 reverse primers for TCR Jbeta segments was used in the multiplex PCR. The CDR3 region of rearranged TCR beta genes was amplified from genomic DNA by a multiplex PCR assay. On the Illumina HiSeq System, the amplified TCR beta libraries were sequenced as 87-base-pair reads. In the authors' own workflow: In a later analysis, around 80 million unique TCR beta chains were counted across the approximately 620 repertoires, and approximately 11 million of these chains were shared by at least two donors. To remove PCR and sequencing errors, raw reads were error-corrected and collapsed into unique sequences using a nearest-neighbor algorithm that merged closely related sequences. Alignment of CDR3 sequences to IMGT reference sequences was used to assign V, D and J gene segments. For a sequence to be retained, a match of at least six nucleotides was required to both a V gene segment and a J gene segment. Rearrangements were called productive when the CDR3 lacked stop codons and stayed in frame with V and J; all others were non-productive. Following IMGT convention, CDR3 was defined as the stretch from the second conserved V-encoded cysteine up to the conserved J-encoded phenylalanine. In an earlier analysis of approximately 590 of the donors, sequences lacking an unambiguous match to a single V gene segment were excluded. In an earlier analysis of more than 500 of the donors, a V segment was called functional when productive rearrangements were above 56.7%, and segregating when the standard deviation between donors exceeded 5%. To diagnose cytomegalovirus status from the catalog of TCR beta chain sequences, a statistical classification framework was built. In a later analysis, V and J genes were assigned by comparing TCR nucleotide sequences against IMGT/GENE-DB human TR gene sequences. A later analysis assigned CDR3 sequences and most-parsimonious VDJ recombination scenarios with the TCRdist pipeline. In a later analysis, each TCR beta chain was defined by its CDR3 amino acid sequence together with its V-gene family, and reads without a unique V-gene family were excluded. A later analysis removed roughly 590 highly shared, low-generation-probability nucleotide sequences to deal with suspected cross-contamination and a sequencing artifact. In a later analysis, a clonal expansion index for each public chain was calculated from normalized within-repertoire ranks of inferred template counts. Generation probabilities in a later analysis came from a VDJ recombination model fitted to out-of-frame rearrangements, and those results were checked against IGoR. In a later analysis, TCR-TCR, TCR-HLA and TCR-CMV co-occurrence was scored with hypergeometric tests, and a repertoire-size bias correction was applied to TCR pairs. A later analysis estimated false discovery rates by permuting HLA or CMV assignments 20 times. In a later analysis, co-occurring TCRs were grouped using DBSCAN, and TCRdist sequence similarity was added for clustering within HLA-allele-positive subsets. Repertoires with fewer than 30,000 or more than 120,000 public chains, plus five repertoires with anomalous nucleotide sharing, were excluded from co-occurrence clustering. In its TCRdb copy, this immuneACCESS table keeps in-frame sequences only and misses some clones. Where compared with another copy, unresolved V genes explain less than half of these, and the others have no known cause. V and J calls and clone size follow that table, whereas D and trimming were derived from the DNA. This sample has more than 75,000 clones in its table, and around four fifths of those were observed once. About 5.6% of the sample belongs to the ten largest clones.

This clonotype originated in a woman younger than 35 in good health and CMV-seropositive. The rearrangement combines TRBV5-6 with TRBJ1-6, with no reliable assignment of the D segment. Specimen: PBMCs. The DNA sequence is TGTGCCAGCAGCTTCGCGGCCTATAATTCACCCCTCCACTTT. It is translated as CASSFAAYNSPLHF.